The 15 T cell receptor beta chains below come from one sample, sequenced in a study of CD8+CD57+ T cells in acquired aplastic anemia. CDR3 and TCR beta VDJ profiling relied on genomic DNA as the template. TCRdb reanalysed the reads using MiXCR and keeps one entry per CDR3 protein. The sample records under 250,000 distinct CDR3 sequences, almost 35% being singletons. Material for sequencing was sorted CD4+, CD8+, or CD8+CD57+ T cells (not recorded which) from PBMCs. The receptor set was obtained from a human donor in good health, serving as a control.

This clonotype was counted many times. The chain uses TRBV19 and TRBJ2-2; D perhaps matches TRBD1 (5 bases). V lost 7 bases to trimming and J lost 2 bases, with 11 bases between them. The CDR3 is 14 residues long. From germline, CDR1 is LNHDA and CDR2 SQIVND (reference sequence). The CDR3 region is CASKTASNTGELFF. In DNA, the CDR3 is TGTGCCAGTAAGACAGCGTCAAACACCGGGGAGCTGTTTTTT.

This clonotype turned up a few times. This rearrangement joins TRBV6-1 to TRBJ1-1; D unclear. CDR3 length: 14 residues. V was shortened by 7 bases and J by 4 bases, with 16 bases between the two germline ends. Germline values: CDR1 MNHNS, CDR2 SASEGT. The CDR3 DNA follows: TGTGCCAGCAAACTAGATGCGGGCTTCACTGAAGCTTTCTTT. It is translated as CASKLDAGFTEAFF.

The CDR3: CASSPRGFQETQYF. CDR3 bases: TGTGCCAGCAGCCCGAGGGGCTTTCAAGAGACCCAGTACTTC. This chain joins TRBV11-2 and TRBJ2-5, with D perhaps given as TRBD1 or TRBD2 (5 bases each). CDR3 length: 14 amino acids. The germline V and J ends were trimmed by 5 bases and 2 bases, with 12 bases remaining between them. Germline V gene lookup returns CDR1 SGHAT and CDR2 FQNNGV.

This clonotype was recorded a few times. The chain recombines TRBV27 with TRBJ1-6; 8 bases fit TRBD1. Trimming at V came to 4 bases and at J to 2 bases, leaving 4 bases not matched to a gene. The CDR3 runs to 16 residues. The V gene's germline CDR1 is MNHEY and CDR2 SMNVEV (reference sequence). The CDR3 protein is CASSSATGAYNSPLHF. Written as DNA, the CDR3 is TGTGCCAGCAGTTCGGCGACAGGGGCCTATAATTCACCCCTCCACTTT.

The CDR3 here is CASLGQGNTGELFF. The CDR3 region has the DNA TGTGCCAGCCTTGGACAGGGAAACACCGGGGAGCTGTTTTTT. The rearrangement links TRBV25-1 to TRBJ2-2, with 8 bases aligning to TRBD1. Per the germline V gene, CDR1 is MGHDK and CDR2 is SYGVNS. This CDR3 region has 14 residues. With 8 bases clipped from V and 2 bases from J, the junction kept 4 bases outside the gene matches.

Many counts were recorded for this clonotype. The chain is built from TRBV7-3 and TRBJ2-3, with 7 bases matching TRBD2. The ends lost 4 bases at V and 6 bases at J; junction bases unmatched: 10. CDR3 length: 15 residues. Germline CDR1 is SGHTA and CDR2 is FQGTGA. As DNA, the CDR3 is TGTGCCAGCAGCTCGATCGGGGCTAGCGGCGATACGCAGTATTTT. This gives the protein CASSSIGASGDTQYF.

This clonotype has ten or more counts. V usage is TRBV6-1 and J usage is TRBJ2-7, with TRBD2 matching over 11 bases. With 5 bases clipped from V and 4 bases from J, the junction kept 4 bases outside the gene matches. Per the germline V gene, CDR1 is MNHNS and CDR2 is SASEGT. This CDR3 has 14 amino acids. As DNA, the CDR3 is TGTGCCAGCAGTCAAACTAGCGGGAGATACGAGCAGTACTTC. It yields the protein CASSQTSGRYEQYF.

This clonotype was counted a few times. A read error may be the cause here, since a much bigger clone is one base away. This rearrangement joins TRBV7-9 to TRBJ2-3; the D is unclear. CDR1 and CDR2 (germline): SEHNR, FQNEAQ (reference sequence). V lost 1 base and J 5 bases, leaving 4 bases between the germline ends. The CDR3 has 12 residues. The CDR3 loop reads CASSLVVDTQYF. The CDR3 bases are TGTGCCAGCAGCTTAGTTGTAGATACGCAGTATTTT.

In this sample, this clonotype turned up many times. The chain couples TRBV19 to TRBJ1-2; the D gene is possibly TRBD1 (6 bases). Trimming took off 3 bases at V and 0 bases at J, with 14 bases between the two ends. The CDR3 contains 16 residues. The germline CDR1 and CDR2 sequences are LNHDA and SQIVND (reference sequence). CDR3 nucleotide sequence: TGTGCCAGTAGTATGGGCCAAGGACAGCCTAACTATGGCTACACCTTC. Its translation: CASSMGQGQPNYGYTF. The full variable domain, rest sourced from reference TRBV19 and TRBJ1-2, is DGGITQSPKYLFRKEGQNVTLSCEQNLNHDAMYWYRQDPGQGLRLIYYSQIVNDFQKGDIAEGYSVSREKKESFPLTVTSAQKNPTAFYLCASSMGQGQPNYGYTFGSGTRLTVV.

In this sample, this clonotype turned up many times. J is TRBJ1-2 and V is TRBV7-9; D call uncertain. The V gene lost 10 bases and the J gene lost 0 bases, with 15 bases spanning the gap. The CDR3 sequence is 14 residues long. CDR1 is SEHNR, CDR2 FQNEAQ, per germline (reference sequence). CDR3 nucleotides: TGTGCCACTACGTTACGATCGGCTAACTATGGCTACACCTTC. This translates into CATTLRSANYGYTF. The full variable domain, rest sourced from reference TRBV7-9 and TRBJ1-2, is DTGVSQNPRHKITKRGQNVTFRCDPISEHNRLYWYRQTLGQGPEFLTYFQNEAQLEKSRLLSDRFSAERPKGSFSTLEIQRTEQGDSAMYLCATTLRSANYGYTFGSGTRLTVV.

V is TRBV7-6 and J is TRBJ2-1; D gene ambiguous. V lost 2 bases and J lost 8, with 7 bases in between. Germline values: CDR1 SGHVS, CDR2 FNYEAQ. This CDR3 region has 12 residues. The CDR3 DNA is TGTGCCAGCAGCTTAAGCAACGATGAGCAGTTCTTC. Translation gives CASSLSNDEQFF.

The V gene is TRBV27, the J gene TRBJ1-2; D remains ambiguous. The CDR3 runs to 13 residues. V was trimmed by 2 bases and J by 7 bases, leaving 11 bases between them. Per the germline V gene, CDR1 is MNHEY and CDR2 is SMNVEV (reference sequence). In DNA, the CDR3 is TGTGCCAGCAGTTTAACCCTAGACGCTGGCTACACCTTC. It specifies CASSLTLDAGYTF.

This chain joins TRBV7-9 and TRBJ1-2; possible D gene TRBD1, 5 bases. This CDR3 region has 11 residues. V was cut by 5 bases and J by 8 bases, with 9 bases left in between. CDR1 and CDR2 (germline): SEHNR, FQNEAQ (reference sequence). CDR3 residues: CASSGTGGYTF. DNA of the CDR3: TGTGCCAGCAGCGGGACGGGGGGCTACACCTTC.

This chain joins TRBV5-1 and TRBJ2-7; no clear D. Trimming shortened V by 7 bases and J by 2 bases, and 4 bases separated the two germline ends. The CDR3 has 10 residues. Germline values: CDR1 SGHRS, CDR2 YFSETQ. The CDR3 DNA is TGCGCCAGCCGCCCCTACGAGCAGTACTTC. It is translated as CASRPYEQYF.

This clonotype was seen many times. The chain has TRBV20-1 and TRBJ1-1; D gene uncertain. Germline V lookup: CDR1 DFQATT, CDR2 SNEGSKA (reference sequence). Trimming cost V 1 base and J 0 bases, with 3 bases left between them. CDR3 length: 12 residues. The DNA for the CDR3 is TGCAGTGCTAGAGGACTGAACACTGAAGCTTTCTTT. Residues: CSARGLNTEAFF.